This T cell receptor (beta chain) stems from a study of T cell responses to AZD1222 COVID-19 vaccine (dated by TCRdb to about 2021). Looking at the study overall: AZD1222 recipients given second doses at about 4 weeks or at about 12 weeks were pooled, since spike-specific TCR depth and breadth were not found to differ between the two schedules. A total of approximately 230 trial participants underwent TCR sequencing, of whom around 200 received two doses of AZD1222 and roughly 25 received two doses of the MenACWY control vaccine. Trial participants were enrolled by age into 18-55, 56-69 and 70-plus year subgroups, with roughly 160, 29 and 62 TCR-sequenced participants respectively.

Read against the paper, the sample's time point label means: baseline before first vaccination. The vaccinee samples were drawn from two UK trials, COV001 and COV002, one of which was a single-blind randomized controlled phase 2/3 trial testing AZD1222 (ChAdOx1 nCoV-19) in healthy adults. For TCRbeta chain sequencing, PBMC samples were collected from trial participants at day 0 and at day 28 after the second dose. Clipping removes 3 bases from V and 3 bases from J, with 5 as the unmatched junction base count. Taken from the germline V gene (reference sequence), the CDR1 and CDR2 loops are DFQATT and SNEGSKA. Spanning cysteine to phenylalanine, the CDR3 consists of 14 amino acids. Only the CDR3 part of the read is kept: 42 bases, read in frame from the first base. Beyond this particular receptor, the publication reports: Reportedly, almost half of the unique spike-specific TCRs recognized epitopes lying outside the regions that are mutated in the B.1.351 and B.1.1.7 variants. In the small 56-69-year group, the increase in depth fell short of significance, most likely because of low power. Participants were mostly white British, with more females than males. The authors suggested clonal diversity may have been underestimated. Vaccine-associated CD4 TCRs spanned the whole spike protein, with dominant responses in regions 160-218 and 743-854. Because no samples from the day 14 peak response were available, repertoires could be characterized only after the peak T cell response. Conclusions about previously exposed vaccinees are limited, since just 6 or 7 AZD1222 recipients were seropositive for SARS-CoV-2 at baseline. A significant rise in spike-specific TCR breadth and depth was observed after two AZD1222 doses relative to day 0 and relative to MenACWY recipients.

A note on this clone: Its specific antigen is unknown. There are no base qualities to consult, and no much larger clone falls within one base.

The CDR3 regions of human TCRbeta chains were analyzed by immunosequencing. Per the original workflow: TCRs in the repertoires were compared against a reference library of SARS-CoV-2-specific TCRs that had been generated with the MIRA antigen-specificity platform. Breadth was defined as the fraction of unique TCRs that were SARS-CoV-2-associated, and depth was defined as the fraction of total T cells that were SARS-CoV-2-associated. Using the MIRA data, each spike-specific TCR was assigned both to the spike region to which the TCR was reactive and to a CD4 or CD8 class. Log10-transformed breadth and depth values were compared by one-way ANOVA with Sidak's multiple comparisons tests. Here the immuneACCESS table is served through TCRdb, limited to in-frame sequences with V and J called. Missing clones are a known gap in these copies; in checked studies unresolved V genes cover under half, and the rest lacks a known reason. V and J calls and clone size follow that table, whereas D and trimming were derived from the DNA. The sample table lists roughly 70,000 clones, more than 85% of them with a count of one. The top ten hold 15% to 20% of the sample.

In this chain, TRBV20-1 is recombined with TRBJ2-3; TRBD2 fits 8 bases in the junction. Here the sequenced sample was peripheral blood, taken on day 0 of AZD1222 vaccination. The TCR originated in an adult in good health. The DNA is as follows: TGCAGTGCTAGTATCCGGGGGGGGACAGATACGCAGTATTTT. It translates to CSASIRGGTDTQYF.